The 5 T cell receptor beta chains presented below share a single source sample, sequenced in a study of T cells in Graves' hyperthyroidism and ophthalmopathy. TCR beta CDR3 region amplification was performed from RNA transcripts. During a first-round RT-PCR of the TCR CDR3, the HTBI primer set was used. Using its own MiXCR run on the multiplex PCR reads, TCRdb lists one record per CDR3 protein. The sample has around 600,000 distinct CDR3 sequences, roughly 15% seen once; the top ten hold about 3.5%. Sequencing was done on a sample of blood. These TCRs come from a woman in her thirties or forties with Graves' ophthalmopathy.

Many counts were recorded for this clonotype. In nucleotides, the CDR3 is TGTGCCAGCATGAGACAGGGGAGTAACTACGAGCAGTACTTC. Its translation is CASMRQGSNYEQYF. This rearrangement joins TRBV2 to TRBJ2-7; TRBD1 aligns across 8 bases. V dropped 7 bases and J dropped 3; count of bases not matched to a gene: 8. Germline CDR1 and CDR2: SNHLY and FYNNEI. This CDR3 spans 14 amino acids.

This clonotype has at least ten counts. The chain joins TRBV7-9 to TRBJ2-7; 8 bases fit TRBD1. Germline V lookup: CDR1 SEHNR, CDR2 FQNEAQ (reference sequence). With 1 base clipped from V and 4 bases from J, the junction kept 3 bases outside the gene matches. The CDR3 length is 14 residues. In nucleotides, the CDR3 is TGTGCCAGCAGCTTAGGGACAGGGTTGTACGAGCAGTACTTC. Protein sequence: CASSLGTGLYEQYF.

The CDR3 bases are TGTGCCAGCAGCCAAGAATCGATATCGGGCACTAACTCCCTCGGGGATACGCAGTATTTT. Translation gives CASSQESISGTNSLGDTQYF. The genes are TRBV3-1 and TRBJ2-3; D is undetermined. Germline V gene sequence: CDR1 LGHDT, CDR2 YNNKEL (reference sequence). The ends were cut back, 0 bases at V and 6 bases at J, with 28 bases in the middle. The CDR3 spans 20 residues.

This clonotype was detected only a few times. The rearrangement links TRBV6-1 to TRBJ1-3; D is unresolved. The V gene lost 5 bases and the J gene lost 0 bases, with 17 bases spanning the gap. CDR1 is MNHNS, CDR2 SASEGT, per germline. CDR3 length: 17 residues. This CDR3 is CASSLSHTAYSGNTIYF. In nucleotides, the CDR3 is TGTGCCAGCAGTTTGTCTCACACAGCCTACTCTGGAAACACCATATATTTT.

This clonotype was observed many times. The CDR3 protein is CASSSSQGAPNSPLHF. In nucleotides, the CDR3 is TGTGCCAGCAGCTCGTCTCAGGGGGCCCCCAATTCACCCCTCCACTTT. This chain links TRBV11-2 with TRBJ1-6; 8 nucleotides line up with TRBD1. V dropped 4 bases and J dropped 7; count of bases not matched to a gene: 9. CDR1 is SGHAT and CDR2 is FQNNGV in the germline V gene. The CDR3 runs to 16 residues.